The sequence of this TCR beta chain was determined in a study of T-cell memory formation after mild COVID-19. On the study more broadly: Most TCR clusters belonged to a single donor. Findings and limits, study-wide: In pre-infection memory, a portion of responding clones appeared, which suggested that cross-reactive memory joined. Day 15 to 85 contracting clones showed balanced CD4/CD8; day 15 to 37 expanders favored CD4+.

V shed 0 bases, J shed 3 bases, and the junction held 7 bases outside the gene matches. Germline V gene lookup returns CDR1 MGHRA and CDR2 YSYEKL. The CDR3 runs 17 residues. Of note for this clonotype: Its antigen is unknown.

Barcoded TCR alpha and TCR beta cDNA libraries with UMIs came from 5'RACE using constant-segment primers. TCRdb recomputed calls from the 5' RACE reads with MiXCR, one row per CDR3 protein. This sample carries 100,000 to 130,000 distinct CDR3 sequences, about 18% of them seen once, and the ten largest clones take roughly 6%. The TCR was taken from a man between 18 and 29 years old who had mild COVID-19 (a few samples of this study predate the infection). Cell type and time point are not known. V is TRBV4-1 and J is TRBJ2-7, with 11 bases that match TRBD2. The source material was PBMCs or a T cell subset sorted from them (not recorded which). DNA of the CDR3: TGCGCCAGCAGCCAAGATCGGCGACTAGCGGGGCTCTACGAGCAGTACTTC. It specifies CASSQDRRLAGLYEQYF.